This T cell receptor (beta chain) comes out of a study of T cell clonotyping in hematopoietic cell transplantation. Regarding the study as a whole: Pathologically expanded recipient clonotypes increased progressively from day 30 to day 180 as diversity fell.

Of note for this clone: Its antigen is currently unknown.

CDR1 is MRHNA, CDR2 SNTAGT, per germline. V shed 3 bases and J shed 0 bases, with 8 bases lying between them. The CDR3 sequence is 14 residues long. TCRdb keeps only in-frame clones here, not all; method: immunoSEQ multiplex PCR. The sample lists roughly 40,000 clones; around 85% were seen once. Time point noted: recipient sample about 28 days before transplant, after cytoreduction. Recipient blood drawn about 28 days pretransplant and days 30, 100, 180 after. Material: peripheral blood mononuclear cells, obtained before stem cell transplant. The V and J genes are TRBV6-4 and TRBJ1-2, with D uncertain. The sequence came from a man aged 60 to 75 with acute myeloid leukemia. Some clones in this sample may be carry-over from other donors' samples. CDR3 residues: CASSESEANYGYTF. CDR3 coding DNA: TGTGCCAGCAGTGAGTCGGAGGCTAACTATGGCTACACCTTC.